The 29 T cell receptor beta chains given below trace back to one sample, sequenced in a study of cytomegalovirus exposure and HLA in healthy donors. It was with 60 Vbeta and 13 Jbeta primers that the PCR ran. Repertoires were generated with immunoSEQ multiplex PCR, while TCRdb's copy carries only in-frame clones and drops some. The sample yields around 150,000 clones, around 86% seen once. Material for sequencing was PBMCs. The receptors stem from a man aged 50 or older in good health and CMV-seropositive.

The J gene is TRBJ2-7, the V gene TRBV29-1; D not resolved. V lost 7 bases and J lost 1, with 8 bases in between. The CDR3 extends over 11 amino acids. The germline gives CDR1 SQVTM, CDR2 ANQGSEA. This CDR3 is CSAGYSYEQYF. The CDR3 region has the DNA TGCAGCGCAGGTTATTCCTACGAGCAGTACTTC.

The rearrangement uses TRBV12-2 and TRBJ2-3; the table assigns TRBD1, which was not confirmed against the DNA. TRBV12-2 is labeled a pseudogene. The CDR3 extends over 13 amino acids. DNA for the CDR3: TGTGCAATGGGGGCCGCTAGCACAGATACGCAGTATTTT. Its translation: CAMGAASTDTQYF.

This clone has just one count. The chain couples TRBV7-7 to TRBJ1-6; D not resolved. From germline, CDR1 is SSHAT and CDR2 FNYEAQ (reference sequence). V was shortened by 2 bases and J by 5 bases, with 4 bases between the two germline ends. The length of the CDR3 is 13 residues. CDR3 sequence (DNA): TGTGCCAGCAGCTTAACAGATAATTCACCCCTCCACTTT. It yields the protein CASSLTDNSPLHF.

The V and J genes are TRBV2 and TRBJ1-1; D gene unclear. The germline CDR1 and CDR2 sequences are SNHLY and FYNNEI. The CDR3 is 14 residues long. Trimming left V 7 bases short and J 2 bases short, with 14 bases between. CDR3: CASTLLVTNTEAFF. The DNA of the CDR3 is TGTGCCAGCACCCTACTCGTGACAAACACTGAAGCTTTCTTT.

The rearrangement links TRBV30 to TRBJ2-5; TRBD1 agrees at 9 bases. The germline gives CDR1 GTSNPN, CDR2 SVGIG (reference sequence). The CDR3 runs 14 residues. J lost 5 bases, V lost 0 bases, and 4 bases had no gene match. CDR3 nucleotide sequence: TGTGCCTGGAGTGTACAGGGGGCCGGGGAGACCCAGTACTTC. It codes for CAWSVQGAGETQYF.

CDR3 sequence reads: CASSLSGEAGNTIYF. CDR3 DNA sequence: TGTGCCAGCAGTTTATCAGGGGAAGCTGGAAACACCATATATTTT. J is TRBJ1-3 and V is TRBV6-5, with TRBD1 as a possible D gene (6 bases). The germline V gene encodes CDR1 MNHEY and CDR2 SVGAGI. CDR3 size: 15 residues. Trimming cost V 4 bases and J 2 bases, with 12 bases left between them.

The chain employs TRBV5-6 and TRBJ2-5, with 8 bases lining up with TRBD1. The closer fit of TRBJ2-7 to the DNA end suggests the J call may be wrong. The CDR3 extends over 14 amino acids. Germline V gene lookup returns CDR1 SGHDT and CDR2 YYEEEE. This CDR3 reads CASGPGGEHYEQYF. CDR3 sequence (DNA): TGTGCCAGCGGCCCAGGGGGCGAACACTACGAGCAGTACTTC.

The V and J genes are TRBV30 and TRBJ2-2; D is uncertain. CDR3 size: 14 residues. Per the germline V gene, CDR1 is GTSNPN and CDR2 is SVGIG (reference sequence). Trimming took off 3 bases at V and 1 base at J, with 9 bases between the two ends. The CDR3 DNA reads TGTGCCTGGAGAAGCTCAGGGAACACCGGGGAGCTGTTTTTT. Its protein is CAWRSSGNTGELFF.

The J gene is TRBJ2-7, the V gene TRBV5-6, with 15 bases fitting TRBD2. V trimming: 2 bases; J trimming: 8 bases; junction bases outside the gene matches: 5. This CDR3 is 15 amino acids long. Germline V gene data show CDR1 as SGHDT and CDR2 as YYEEEE. CDR3 loop: CASSLAGLAGGQQYF. CDR3 nucleotides: TGTGCCAGCAGCTTAGCCGGACTAGCGGGAGGGCAGCAGTACTTC.

The rearrangement uses TRBV19 and TRBJ1-6; D is uncertain. CDR1 and CDR2 (germline): LNHDA, SQIVND (reference sequence). The CDR3 loop spans 17 amino acids. V dropped 0 bases and J dropped 5 bases, with 14 bases sitting between them. CDR3 in amino acids: CASSIDSTPFDNSPLHF. The CDR3 nucleotides read TGTGCCAGTAGTATAGATTCTACTCCGTTCGATAATTCACCCCTCCACTTT.

The chain couples TRBV11-1 to TRBJ2-5; 10 positions agree with TRBD2. The J segment lost 4 bases and the V segment lost 5 bases, leaving 7 bases of the junction unmatched. CDR1 and CDR2 from the germline V gene are SGHAT and FQDESV (reference sequence). There are 15 residues in the CDR3. CDR3 residues: CASSTSGGALETQYF. Here the CDR3 DNA reads TGTGCCAGCAGCACAAGCGGGGGGGCCCTAGAGACCCAGTACTTC.

The sample holds one count of this clone. The chain couples TRBV7-8 to TRBJ1-1; 8 nucleotides align to TRBD1. The J segment lost 0 bases and the V segment lost 5 bases, leaving 8 bases of the junction unmatched. This CDR3 has 16 amino acids. Germline V gene sequence: CDR1 SGHVS, CDR2 FQNEAQ. The CDR3 sequence is CASSPGTGGMNTEAFF. The CDR3, as DNA: TGTGCCAGCAGCCCGGGGACAGGAGGGATGAACACTGAAGCTTTCTTT.

The J gene is TRBJ2-1, the V gene TRBV2; TRBD2 aligns across 14 bases. From germline, CDR1 is SNHLY and CDR2 FYNNEI. The CDR3 contains 14 residues. With 6 bases clipped from V and 6 bases from J, the junction kept 1 base outside the gene matches. The CDR3: CASRTSGRANEQFF. The CDR3 bases are TGTGCCAGCAGGACTAGCGGGAGGGCCAATGAGCAGTTCTTC. Based on the CDR3 plus reference TRBV2 and TRBJ2-1, the full variable domain is EPEVTQTPSHQVTQMGQEVILRCVPISNHLYFYWYRQILGQKVEFLVSFYNNEISEKSEIFDDQFSVERPDGSNFTLKIRSTKLEDSAMYFCASRTSGRANEQFFGPGTRLTVL.

This clone appeared a single time. This sequence joins TRBV5-1 and TRBJ2-5; TRBD2 might be the D (5 bases). Between the trimmed V and J ends, which lost 0 bases and 5 bases, there was a span of 14 bases. The germline V gene encodes CDR1 SGHRS and CDR2 YFSETQ. The CDR3 covers 15 residues. For the CDR3, the DNA is TGCGCCAGCAGCTTGGGCACGGGAAACGAGGAGACCCAGTACTTC. It codes for CASSLGTGNEETQYF.

This clone has just a few counts. Its ends do not fully match the called genes, so a read error is possible. CDR3 in amino acids: CASSLADYGQYF. The CDR3 DNA sequence: TGTGCCAGCAGTTTAGCGGATTACGGGCAGTACTTC. V usage is TRBV28 and J usage is TRBJ2-7; no firm D call. Germline assignment: CDR1 MDHEN and CDR2 SYDVKM. The CDR3 extends over 12 amino acids. The whole variable domain, remainder taken from reference TRBV28 and TRBJ2-7, is DVKVTQSSRYLVKRTGEKVFLECVQDMDHENMFWYRQDPGLGLRLIYFSYDVKMKEKGDIPEGYSVSREKKERFSLILESASTNQTSMYLCASSLADYGQYFGPGTRLTVT.

The DNA of the CDR3 is TGTGCCAGCAGCTCGATCATCGGGGGGAATGGTCAGCCCCAGCATTTT. Translation gives CASSSIIGGNGQPQHF. V usage is TRBV5-8 and J usage is TRBJ1-5; tentative D call: TRBD1 (5 bases). The V gene's germline CDR1 is SGHTS and CDR2 YDEGEE. Trimming removed 3 bases at V and 6 bases at J, with 19 bases between. This CDR3 has 16 amino acids. Variable domain in full (rest from reference TRBV5-8 and TRBJ1-5): EAGVTQSPTHLIKTRGQQATLRCSPISGHTSVYWYQQALGLGLQFLLWYDEGEERNRGNFPPRFSGRQFPNYSSELNVNALELEDSALYLCASSSIIGGNGQPQHFGDGTRLSIL.

The rearrangement joins TRBV7-2 to TRBJ2-4; no firm D call. V dropped 2 bases and J dropped 0 bases, with 14 bases sitting between them. CDR1 and CDR2 from the germline V gene are SGHTA and FQGNSA. The CDR3 consists of 17 residues. Written as DNA, the CDR3 is TGTGCCAGCAGCTTAAGAGACGGAGACCTAGCCAAAAACATTCAGTACTTC. Protein product: CASSLRDGDLAKNIQYF.

This clone has only a few counts. This chain joins TRBV11-2 and TRBJ1-4; the D gene is possibly TRBD1 (5 bases). With 2 bases removed from V and 6 bases from J, the gap between germline ends came to 13 bases. The germline gives CDR1 SGHAT, CDR2 FQNNGV. This CDR3 spans 15 amino acids. CDR3 nucleotide sequence: TGTGCCAGCAGCTTACGCGACAGAGACTATGAAAAACTGTTTTTT. Encoded protein: CASSLRDRDYEKLFF.

A remark on this clone: The same CDR3 can be traced to other DNA sequences in this sample. The chain recombines TRBV30 with TRBJ2-7; unclear D gene. The CDR3 is 11 amino acids. Trimming took 0 bases from V and 4 from J, leaving 4 bases between them. Looked up from germline, CDR1 is GTSNPN and CDR2 is SVGIG (reference sequence). CDR3: CAWSVSYEQYF. The CDR3 DNA follows: TGTGCCTGGAGTGTATCGTACGAGCAGTACTTC. The full variable domain, in which reference TRBV30 and TRBJ2-7 provide the parts outside the CDR3, is SQTIHQWPATLVQPVGSPLSLECTVEGTSNPNLYWYRQAAGRGLQLLFYSVGIGQISSEVPQNLSASRPQDRQFILSSKKLLLSDSGFYLCAWSVSYEQYFGPGTRLTVT.

The V call is TRBV11-2, the J call TRBJ1-1, with D unclear. V was pared by 10 bases and J by 3 bases, with 15 bases between. CDR3 size: 13 residues. Germline V CDR1 and CDR2: SGHAT, FQNNGV. The CDR3 spells CATHRRRDTEAFF. The CDR3 nucleotides read TGTGCCACCCACCGCCGGCGGGACACTGAAGCTTTCTTT.

The chain is built from TRBV7-3 and TRBJ2-5; 9 positions match TRBD2. The CDR3 runs to 15 residues. CDR1 and CDR2 from the germline V gene are SGHTA and FQGTGA. Trimming removed 5 bases from V and 2 bases from J; junction bases left unmatched: 6. DNA of the CDR3: TGTGCCAGCAGCGATAGCGGGGGAAAACAAGAGACCCAGTACTTC. Its translation: CASSDSGGKQETQYF.

This clone occurred once. The J gene is TRBJ2-1, the V gene TRBV11-1; D gene unclear. Germline V gene data show CDR1 as SGHAT and CDR2 as FQDESV (reference sequence). This CDR3 is 12 amino acids long. V was pared by 1 base and J by 9 bases, with 7 bases between. CDR3 region: CASSLDFFEQFF. In DNA, the CDR3 is TGTGCCAGCAGCTTAGACTTTTTTGAGCAGTTCTTC.

The V and J genes are TRBV28 and TRBJ2-7; 7 bases are shared with TRBD2. CDR1 MDHEN and CDR2 SYDVKM come from the germline V gene. The V and J ends lost 2 bases and 3 bases, in that order; junction bases with no gene match: 7. This CDR3 region has 15 residues. CDR3 protein: CASSLGGEGNYEQYF. Here the CDR3 DNA reads TGTGCCAGCAGTTTAGGGGGGGAGGGGAACTACGAGCAGTACTTC.

This clone was recorded a few times. V and J are TRBV30 and TRBJ1-1; TRBD1 aligns across 9 bases. Germline trimming cut 3 bases from V and 3 bases from J; bases unmatched to any gene: 5. The CDR3 covers 14 residues. The germline CDR1 and CDR2 sequences are GTSNPN and SVGIG (reference sequence). The chain's CDR3 is CAWSAGTGYTEAFF. The CDR3 DNA reads as TGTGCCTGGAGCGCCGGGACAGGGTACACTGAAGCTTTCTTT.

CDR3 protein: CASSPGLAGEQYF. CDR3 coding DNA: TGTGCCAGCAGCCCCGGGTTGGCGGGGGAGCAGTACTTC. The rearrangement joins TRBV9 to TRBJ2-7, with D perhaps TRBD2 (6 bases). Deletions cut 4 bases from V and 7 bases from J, with 15 bases between. In germline, CDR1 is SGDLS, CDR2 YYNGEE. The CDR3 is 13 residues long.

This clone was counted once. V gene TRBV11-2 combines with J gene TRBJ2-1; 7 bases fit TRBD1. The germline gives CDR1 SGHAT, CDR2 FQNNGV. V dropped 5 bases and J dropped 9; count of bases not matched to a gene: 1. The CDR3 has 11 amino acids. CDR3 in amino acids: CASSRDSEQFF. The DNA for the CDR3 is TGTGCCAGCAGCAGGGACAGTGAGCAGTTCTTC. Variable domain in full (rest from reference TRBV11-2 and TRBJ2-1): EAGVAQSPRYKIIEKRQSVAFWCNPISGHATLYWYQQILGQGPKLLIQFQNNGVVDDSQLPKDRFSAERLKGVDSTLKIQPAKLEDSAVYLCASSRDSEQFFGPGTRLTVL.

This rearrangement joins TRBV6-6 to TRBJ1-3, with 8 bases lining up with TRBD1. After removal of 9 bases from V and 6 bases from J, the junction contained 7 bases not matched to a gene. CDR3 length: 13 amino acids. Germline CDR1 MNHNY, CDR2 SVGAGI (reference sequence). The CDR3 region has the DNA TGTGCCAGTCAGGGGGCGAAGGTAAACACCATATATTTT. This translates into CASQGAKVNTIYF.

The CDR3 loop is CASSRTGGLAVDYNEQFF. CDR3 nucleotides: TGTGCCAGCAGCCGAACAGGGGGACTAGCGGTTGATTACAATGAGCAGTTCTTC. The chain carries TRBV11-2 and TRBJ2-1, with TRBD2 matching 11 bases. Trimming cost V 5 bases and J 4 bases; bases outside gene matches: 13. The CDR3 consists of 18 residues. CDR1 and CDR2 from the germline V gene are SGHAT and FQNNGV.

This clone was counted a few times. The chain links TRBV5-1 to TRBJ2-7; D unresolved. Between the trimmed V and J ends, which lost 0 bases and 3 bases, there was a span of 7 bases. CDR1 and CDR2 (germline): SGHRS, YFSETQ. The CDR3 loop spans 13 amino acids. CDR3 DNA sequence: TGCGCCAGCAGCTTGGAGAACAACTACGAGCAGTACTTC. It yields the protein CASSLENNYEQYF. Full variable domain (outside the CDR3, taken from reference TRBV5-1 and TRBJ2-7): KAGVTQTPRYLIKTRGQQVTLSCSPISGHRSVSWYQQTPGQGLQFLFEYFSETQRNKGNFPGRFSGRQFSNSRSEMNVSTLELGDSALYLCASSLENNYEQYFGPGTRLTVT.